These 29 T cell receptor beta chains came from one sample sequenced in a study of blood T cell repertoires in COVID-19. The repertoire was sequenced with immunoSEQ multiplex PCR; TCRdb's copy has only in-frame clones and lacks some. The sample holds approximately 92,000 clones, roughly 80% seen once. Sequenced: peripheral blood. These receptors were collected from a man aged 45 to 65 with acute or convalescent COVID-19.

As DNA, the CDR3 is TGTGCCAGCTCGGTGGGGAGCCAAGAGACCCAGTACTTC. As protein: CASSVGSQETQYF. V usage is TRBV18 and J usage is TRBJ2-5; the D gene is possibly TRBD2 (5 bases). Looked up from germline, CDR1 is KGHSH and CDR2 is LQKENI. Trimming took off 6 bases at V and 1 base at J, with 9 bases between the two ends. The CDR3 sequence is 13 residues long.

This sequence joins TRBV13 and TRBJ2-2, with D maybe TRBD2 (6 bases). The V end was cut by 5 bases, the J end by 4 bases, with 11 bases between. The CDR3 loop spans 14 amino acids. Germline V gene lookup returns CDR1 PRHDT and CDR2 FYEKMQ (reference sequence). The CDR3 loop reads CASSPGTLTGELFF. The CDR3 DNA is TGTGCCAGCAGCCCCGGGACTCTCACCGGGGAGCTGTTTTTT.

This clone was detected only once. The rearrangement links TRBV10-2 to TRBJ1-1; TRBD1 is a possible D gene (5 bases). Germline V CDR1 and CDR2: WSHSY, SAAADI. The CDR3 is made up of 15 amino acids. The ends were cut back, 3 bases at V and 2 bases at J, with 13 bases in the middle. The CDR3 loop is CASSERGTLNTEAFF. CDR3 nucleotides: TGCGCCAGCAGTGAACGGGGGACTTTAAACACTGAAGCTTTCTTT.

CDR3 protein: CASSPPDRRENGYTF. CDR3 nucleotides: TGTGCCAGCAGCCCCCCGGACAGGCGAGAGAATGGCTACACCTTC. The V gene is TRBV7-9, the J gene TRBJ1-2; 7 bases fit TRBD1. This CDR3 has 15 amino acids. The V gene end was trimmed by 5 bases and the J gene end by 6 bases; junction bases not matched to a gene: 12. Germline loops: CDR1 SEHNR, CDR2 FQNEAQ (reference sequence). The full variable domain, with the rest looked up from reference TRBV7-9 and TRBJ1-2, is DTGVSQNPRHKITKRGQNVTFRCDPISEHNRLYWYRQTLGQGPEFLTYFQNEAQLEKSRLLSDRFSAERPKGSFSTLEIQRTEQGDSAMYLCASSPPDRRENGYTFGSGTRLTVV.

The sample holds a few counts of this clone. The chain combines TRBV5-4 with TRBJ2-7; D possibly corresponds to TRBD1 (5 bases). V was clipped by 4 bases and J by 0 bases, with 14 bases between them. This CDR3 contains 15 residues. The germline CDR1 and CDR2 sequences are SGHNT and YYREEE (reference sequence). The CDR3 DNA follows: TGTGCCAGCAGCCGTGAAGTAGGGGACTCCTACGAGCAGTACTTC. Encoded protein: CASSREVGDSYEQYF. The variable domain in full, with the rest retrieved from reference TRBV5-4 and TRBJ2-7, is ETGVTQSPTHLIKTRGQQVTLRCSSQSGHNTVSWYQQALGQGPQFIFQYYREEENGRGNFPPRFSGLQFPNYSSELNVNALELDDSALYLCASSREVGDSYEQYFGPGTRLTVT.

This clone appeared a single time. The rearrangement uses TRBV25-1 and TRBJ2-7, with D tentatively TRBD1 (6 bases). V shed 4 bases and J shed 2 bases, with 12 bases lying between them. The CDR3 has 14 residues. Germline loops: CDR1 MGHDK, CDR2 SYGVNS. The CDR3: CASSVGAGTYEQYF. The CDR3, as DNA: TGTGCCAGCAGTGTGGGGGCCGGGACCTACGAGCAGTACTTC.

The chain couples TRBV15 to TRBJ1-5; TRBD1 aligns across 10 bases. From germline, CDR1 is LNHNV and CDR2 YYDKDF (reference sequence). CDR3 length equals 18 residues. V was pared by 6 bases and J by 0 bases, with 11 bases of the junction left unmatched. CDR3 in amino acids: CATRLGTGVYLSNQPQHF. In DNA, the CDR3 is TGTGCCACCAGACTCGGGACAGGGGTTTACCTTAGCAATCAGCCCCAGCATTTT.

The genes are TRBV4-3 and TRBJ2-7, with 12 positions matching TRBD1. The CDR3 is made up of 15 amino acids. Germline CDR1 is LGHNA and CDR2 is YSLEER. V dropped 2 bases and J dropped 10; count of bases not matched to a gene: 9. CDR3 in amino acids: CASSQQNGDRGHQYF. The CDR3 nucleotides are TGCGCCAGCAGCCAACAAAACGGGGACAGGGGGCATCAGTACTTC.

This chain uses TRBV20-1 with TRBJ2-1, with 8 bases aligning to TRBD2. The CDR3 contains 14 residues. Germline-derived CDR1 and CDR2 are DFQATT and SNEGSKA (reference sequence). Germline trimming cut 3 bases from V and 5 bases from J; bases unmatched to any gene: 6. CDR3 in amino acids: CSASKLAANNEQFF. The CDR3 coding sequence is TGCAGTGCTAGTAAACTAGCGGCTAACAATGAGCAGTTCTTC.

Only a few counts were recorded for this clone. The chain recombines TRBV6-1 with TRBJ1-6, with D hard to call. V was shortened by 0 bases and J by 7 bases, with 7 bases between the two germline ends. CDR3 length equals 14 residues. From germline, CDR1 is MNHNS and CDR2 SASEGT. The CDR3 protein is CASSEAHGNSPLHF. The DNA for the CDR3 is TGTGCCAGCAGTGAAGCACACGGGAATTCACCCCTCCACTTT.

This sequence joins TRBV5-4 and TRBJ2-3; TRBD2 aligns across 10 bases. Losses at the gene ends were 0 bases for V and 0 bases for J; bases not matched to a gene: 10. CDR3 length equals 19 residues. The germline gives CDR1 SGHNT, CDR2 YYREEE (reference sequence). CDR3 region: CASSLDPSGLAASTDTQYF. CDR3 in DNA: TGTGCCAGCAGCTTGGACCCCTCAGGACTAGCGGCTAGCACAGATACGCAGTATTTT. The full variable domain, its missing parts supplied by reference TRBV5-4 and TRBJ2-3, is ETGVTQSPTHLIKTRGQQVTLRCSSQSGHNTVSWYQQALGQGPQFIFQYYREEENGRGNFPPRFSGLQFPNYSSELNVNALELDDSALYLCASSLDPSGLAASTDTQYFGPGTRLTVL.

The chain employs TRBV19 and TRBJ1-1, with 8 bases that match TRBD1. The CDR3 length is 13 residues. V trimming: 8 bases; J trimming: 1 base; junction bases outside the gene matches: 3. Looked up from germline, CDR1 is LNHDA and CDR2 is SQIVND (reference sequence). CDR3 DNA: TGTGCCAGTGGCGACAGGGGGAACACTGAAGCTTTCTTT. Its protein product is CASGDRGNTEAFF.

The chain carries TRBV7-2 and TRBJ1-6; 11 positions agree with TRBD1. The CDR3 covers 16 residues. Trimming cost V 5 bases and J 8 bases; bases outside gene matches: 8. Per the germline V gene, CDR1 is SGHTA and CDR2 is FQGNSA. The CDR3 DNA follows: TGTGCCAGCAGCCCAGGACAGGGGGCTGGGTATTCACCCCTCCACTTT. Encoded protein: CASSPGQGAGYSPLHF. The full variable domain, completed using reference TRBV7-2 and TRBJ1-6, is GAGVSQSPSNKVTEKGKDVELRCDPISGHTALYWYRQSLGQGLEFLIYFQGNSAPDKSGLPSDRFSAERTGGSVSTLTIQRTQQEDSAVYLCASSPGQGAGYSPLHFGNGTRLTVT.

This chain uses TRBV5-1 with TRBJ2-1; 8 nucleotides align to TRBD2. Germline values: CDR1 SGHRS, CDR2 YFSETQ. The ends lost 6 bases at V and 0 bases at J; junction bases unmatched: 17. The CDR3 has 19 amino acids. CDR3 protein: CASTRGGPIAGSSYNEQFF. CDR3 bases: TGCGCCAGCACCAGAGGGGGGCCTATAGCGGGAAGCTCCTACAATGAGCAGTTCTTC.

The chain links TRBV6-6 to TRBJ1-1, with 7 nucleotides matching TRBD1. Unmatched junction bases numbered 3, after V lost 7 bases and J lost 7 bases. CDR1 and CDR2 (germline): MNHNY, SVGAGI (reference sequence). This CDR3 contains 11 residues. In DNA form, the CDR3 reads TGTGCCAGCACACGGGACAGTGAAGCTTTCTTT. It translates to CASTRDSEAFF.

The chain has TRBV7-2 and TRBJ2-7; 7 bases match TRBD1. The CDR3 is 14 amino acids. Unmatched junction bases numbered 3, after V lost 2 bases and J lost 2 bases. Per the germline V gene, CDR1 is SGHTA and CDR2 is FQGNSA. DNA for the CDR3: TGTGCCAGCAGCTTAACAGGGGAGCCCTACGAGCAGTACTTC. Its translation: CASSLTGEPYEQYF.

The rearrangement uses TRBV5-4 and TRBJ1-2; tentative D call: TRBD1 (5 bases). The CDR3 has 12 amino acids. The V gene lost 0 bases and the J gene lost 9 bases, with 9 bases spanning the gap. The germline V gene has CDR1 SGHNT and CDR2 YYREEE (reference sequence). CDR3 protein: CASSLDGGSYTF. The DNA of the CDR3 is TGTGCCAGCAGCTTGGATGGGGGGAGCTACACCTTC.

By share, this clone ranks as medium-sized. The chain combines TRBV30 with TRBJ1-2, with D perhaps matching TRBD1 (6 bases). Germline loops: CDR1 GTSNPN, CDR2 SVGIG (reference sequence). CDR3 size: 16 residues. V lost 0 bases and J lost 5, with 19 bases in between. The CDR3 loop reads CAWSVLWDKFDYGYTF. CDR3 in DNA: TGTGCCTGGAGTGTACTGTGGGACAAGTTCGATTATGGCTACACCTTC.

The CDR3 sequence: CASSSRTSGQETQYF. The CDR3 nucleotides read TGTGCCAGCAGCTCCCGAACTAGCGGGCAAGAGACCCAGTACTTC. The chain has TRBV7-6 and TRBJ2-5; 9 positions agree with TRBD2. The germline V gene has CDR1 SGHVS and CDR2 FNYEAQ. V was pared by 4 bases and J by 2 bases, with 5 bases of the junction left unmatched. CDR3 length: 15 residues.

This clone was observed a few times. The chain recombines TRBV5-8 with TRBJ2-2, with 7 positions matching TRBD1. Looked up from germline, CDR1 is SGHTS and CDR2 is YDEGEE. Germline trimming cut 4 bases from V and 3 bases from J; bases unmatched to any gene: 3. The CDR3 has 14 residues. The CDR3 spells CASSRGQDTGELFF. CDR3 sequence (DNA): TGTGCCAGCAGCAGAGGACAGGACACCGGGGAGCTGTTTTTT.

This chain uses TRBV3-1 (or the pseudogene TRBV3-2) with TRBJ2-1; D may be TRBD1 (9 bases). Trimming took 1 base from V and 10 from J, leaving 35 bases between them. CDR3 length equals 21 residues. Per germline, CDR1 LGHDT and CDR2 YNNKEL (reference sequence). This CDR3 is CASSQASGQGYRPSGYREQFF. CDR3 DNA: TGTGCCAGCAGCCAAGCGAGCGGACAGGGGTATCGGCCTAGCGGGTATCGGGAGCAGTTCTTC.

CDR3 sequence reads: CASSPRTAYNEKLFF. The CDR3, as DNA: TGCGCCAGCAGCCCGCGGACAGCCTATAATGAAAAACTGTTTTTT. This rearrangement joins TRBV4-3 to TRBJ1-4; D possibly corresponds to TRBD1 (6 bases). Germline lookup yields CDR1 LGHNA and CDR2 YSLEER. Between the trimmed V and J ends, which lost 4 bases and 4 bases, there was a span of 13 bases. The CDR3 runs 15 residues.

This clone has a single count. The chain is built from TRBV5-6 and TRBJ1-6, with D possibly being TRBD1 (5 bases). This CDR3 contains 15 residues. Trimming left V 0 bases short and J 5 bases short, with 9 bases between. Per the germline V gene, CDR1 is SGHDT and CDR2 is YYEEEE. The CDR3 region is CASSLATADNSPLHF. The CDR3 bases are TGTGCCAGCAGCTTGGCGACAGCAGATAATTCACCCCTCCACTTT.

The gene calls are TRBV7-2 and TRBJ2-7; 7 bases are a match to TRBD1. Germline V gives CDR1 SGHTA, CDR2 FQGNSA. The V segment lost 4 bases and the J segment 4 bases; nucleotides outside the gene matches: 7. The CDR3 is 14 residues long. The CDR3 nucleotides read TGTGCCAGCAGCTCTCTGGGGACAGTTTACGAGCAGTACTTC. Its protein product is CASSSLGTVYEQYF.

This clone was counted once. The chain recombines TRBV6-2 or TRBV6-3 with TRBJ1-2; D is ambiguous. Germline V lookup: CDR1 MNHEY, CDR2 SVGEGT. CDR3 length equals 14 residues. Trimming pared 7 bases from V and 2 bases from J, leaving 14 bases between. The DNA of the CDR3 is TGTGCCAGCAACCCTGTGAGGGTCAACTATGGCTACACCTTC. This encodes CASNPVRVNYGYTF.

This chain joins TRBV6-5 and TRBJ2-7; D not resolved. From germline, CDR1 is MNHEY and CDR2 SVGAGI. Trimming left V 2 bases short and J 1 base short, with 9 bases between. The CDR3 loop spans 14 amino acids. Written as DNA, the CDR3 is TGTGCCAGCAGTTACGGTGAAGCTTCCTACGAGCAGTACTTC. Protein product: CASSYGEASYEQYF.

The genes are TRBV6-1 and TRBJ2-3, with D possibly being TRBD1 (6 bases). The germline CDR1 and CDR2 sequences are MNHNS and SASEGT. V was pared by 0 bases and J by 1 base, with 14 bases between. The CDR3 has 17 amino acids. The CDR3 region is CASSEAVTGLGTDTQYF. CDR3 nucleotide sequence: TGTGCCAGCAGTGAAGCCGTGACAGGTTTGGGCACAGATACGCAGTATTTT.

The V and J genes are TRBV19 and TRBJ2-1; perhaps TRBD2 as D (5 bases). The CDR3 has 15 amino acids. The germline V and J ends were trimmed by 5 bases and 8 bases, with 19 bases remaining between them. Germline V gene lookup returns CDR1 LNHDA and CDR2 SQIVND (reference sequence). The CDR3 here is CASSSLQAAGDEQFF. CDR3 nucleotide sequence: TGTGCCAGTAGTTCCCTCCAGGCTGCGGGCGATGAGCAGTTCTTC.

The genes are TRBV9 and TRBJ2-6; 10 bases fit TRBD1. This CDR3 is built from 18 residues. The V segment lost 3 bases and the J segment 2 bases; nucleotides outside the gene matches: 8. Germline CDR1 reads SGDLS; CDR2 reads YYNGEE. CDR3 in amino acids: CASSATGQGIAGANVLTF. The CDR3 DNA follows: TGTGCCAGCAGCGCGACGGGACAGGGGATAGCTGGGGCCAACGTCCTGACTTTC.